The 9 T cell receptor beta chains in this list originate from one sample, sequenced in a study of T cell clonotyping in hematopoietic cell transplantation. Method: immunoSEQ multiplex PCR; TCRdb's copy keeps in-frame clones and lacks some. The sample shows about 17,000 clones, more than 75% of them seen only once. The sequencing here drew on PBMCs, taken 100 days after allogeneic stem cell transplant. The receptors stem from a male patient between 55 and 70 years old who had an allogeneic stem cell transplant from a related donor, so the T cells may come from the graft donor. Some clones in this sample may be carry-over from other donors' samples.

This chain uses TRBV5-6 with TRBJ1-4; no definite D call. The CDR3 contains 13 residues. Trimming removed 4 bases at V and 7 bases at J, with 11 bases between. The germline V gene has CDR1 SGHDT and CDR2 YYEEEE. CDR3 sequence: CASSLGPSEKLFF. In nucleotides, the CDR3 is TGTGCCAGCAGCCTTGGACCGAGTGAAAAACTGTTTTTT.

V usage is TRBV15 and J usage is TRBJ1-2; D is unclear. CDR3 length equals 14 residues. V shed 0 bases and J shed 7 bases, with 12 bases lying between them. Germline V gene sequence: CDR1 LNHNV, CDR2 YYDKDF (reference sequence). This CDR3 is CATSRDRWTGGYTF. CDR3 DNA sequence: TGTGCCACCAGCAGAGATAGGTGGACGGGTGGCTACACCTTC.

V gene TRBV2 combines with J gene TRBJ1-5, with 8 bases aligning to TRBD1. This CDR3 comprises 13 residues. CDR1 and CDR2 (germline): SNHLY, FYNNEI. V lost 6 bases to trimming and J lost 7 bases; unmatched junction nucleotides: 5. For the CDR3, the DNA is TGTGCCAGCAGCGACAGGGGCGAACAGCCCCAGCATTTT. Protein sequence: CASSDRGEQPQHF.

This rearrangement joins TRBV27 to TRBJ2-1; no clear D. V was shortened by 3 bases and J by 10 bases, with 7 bases between the two germline ends. CDR1 is MNHEY and CDR2 is SMNVEV in the germline V gene (reference sequence). This CDR3 comprises 11 residues. The CDR3 DNA follows: TGTGCCAGCAGTTTGGGGTTAGAGCAGTTCTTC. Protein: CASSLGLEQFF.

In its sample, this clone ranks as medium-sized. This chain links TRBV29-1 with TRBJ1-2, with D unresolved. The CDR3 is 12 residues long. Germline CDR1 is SQVTM and CDR2 is ANQGSEA. V gave up 4 bases and J gave up 8 bases, with 14 bases separating them. For the CDR3, the DNA is TGCAGCGTTGTATCAGAAATAGTAGGCTACACCTTC. It translates to CSVVSEIVGYTF.

The V call is TRBV6-6, the J call TRBJ1-4, with TRBD1 as a possible D gene (5 bases). The CDR3 consists of 14 residues. V was pared by 8 bases and J by 4 bases, with 14 bases between. Looked up from germline, CDR1 is MNHNY and CDR2 is SVGAGI (reference sequence). The CDR3 nucleotides read TGTGCCAGCTTTCTGGCGGGGGTTAATGAAAAACTGTTTTTT. It yields the protein CASFLAGVNEKLFF.

The chain joins TRBV6-1 to TRBJ1-2; D call uncertain. V lost 5 bases and J 7 bases, leaving 20 bases between the germline ends. CDR3 size: 15 residues. Germline-derived CDR1 and CDR2 are MNHNS and SASEGT. CDR3 DNA: TGTGCCAGCAGTATCCAAGATGAGGTCCGTCCTGGCTACACCTTC. Translation gives CASSIQDEVRPGYTF.

This clone showed up just once. The chain is built from TRBV28 and TRBJ2-5; D is perhaps TRBD1 (6 bases). The germline V gene has CDR1 MDHEN and CDR2 SYDVKM. The CDR3 is 15 amino acids. V lost 4 bases, J lost 2 bases, and 14 bases lay in between. This CDR3 is CASSSPAGEQETQYF. The DNA for the CDR3 is TGTGCCAGCAGTTCCCCGGCAGGGGAGCAAGAGACCCAGTACTTC.

This sequence joins TRBV2 and TRBJ2-2; D is unresolved. Germline V gives CDR1 SNHLY, CDR2 FYNNEI. The V and J ends lost 6 bases and 0 bases respectively, with 8 bases between them. The CDR3 runs to 14 residues. The CDR3 DNA reads TGTGCCAGCAGGGAGACCTCGAACACCGGGGAGCTGTTTTTT. It specifies CASRETSNTGELFF.